This TCR beta chain appears in the sequencing data of a study of neurological immune-mediated disorders (dated by TCRdb to between 2018 and 2021). Study-level background: Peripheral blood TCR-beta repertoires from HTLV-I-associated myelopathy (HAM/TSP) patients, multiple sclerosis patients and healthy controls were compared by UMI-based sequencing. Alongside PBMC samples, the set of 106 TCR-beta libraries contained longitudinal samples, technical triplicates, and paired CD4+ and CD8+ T-cell subsets that had been sorted. The cohort was made up of about 66 subjects, consisting of roughly 14 HAM/TSP patients, around 35 multiple sclerosis patients and around 20 healthy controls. General study outcomes and caveats: Expanded clones from different subjects shared no identical CDR3 amino acid sequences, which suggests that TCR-beta repertoires were private in all groups. TCR clonal expansion was highest in HAM/TSP patients and lowest in MS patients, with MS patients falling below even healthy controls.

This clonotype was counted many times. No cognate antigen has been identified for it. Base qualities are not provided; no much larger clone lies one nucleotide away. V has 8 bases trimmed and J has 0 bases trimmed; junction bases matching no gene number 8. From the cysteine up to the phenylalanine, the CDR3 has a length of 15 residues. The DNA shown is the 45-base CDR3, in frame from base 1. The germline V gene (reference sequence) gives CDR1 as SEHNR and CDR2 as FQNEAQ. cDNA was synthesized by template-switch 5'RACE using a primer carrying a 10-nucleotide random unique molecular identifier by which each TCR transcript was tagged. Every sequencing run yielded over 200 million TCR-beta sequences covering 15-18 subjects. The RNeasy kit was used for extraction of total RNA. The KAPA Real-time Library Amplification kit was used to amplify TCR-beta VDJ regions with primers for the TCR constant region and the 5'RACE anchor. Sample indexes and Illumina adaptors were added in a first PCR, and a second PCR then increased library yield. The roughly 650 bp TCR product was size-selected on a 2% E-gel SizeSelection system after Ampure bead purification. Before pooling, libraries had their quality checked on a Bioanalyzer, their concentration measured with Qubit, and their quantity determined with the Kapa Library Quantification kit. An Illumina HiSeq 2500 sequenced the libraries paired-end 2 x 150 bp. To increase sequence diversity, about 24-32% phiX was spiked into each library pool. The authors processed their data as follows. Quality-filtered reads were processed with the UMI-based MiGEC pipeline, which removed over 80% of raw TCR sequences during error correction. IMGT germline references were used for alignment of VDJ genes, and clonotypes were defined by a unique CDR3 amino acid sequence together with V-J genes. VDJtools evaluated clonal expansion, Shannon diversity and CDR3 relatedness (CalcPairwiseDistances, ClusterSamples); CLCbio workbench built phylogenetic trees. Clones with at least 8 unique UMIs were defined as expanded, with this threshold being based on coefficient-of-variation modelling across technical triplicates. TCRdb reran the public reads through fastp at Q25 and MiXCR, keeping productive beta chains. When rows share a CDR3 protein, they turn into one entry using the most common DNA and genes. TCRdb's processing, not the authors', yielded these V and J calls. The sample includes roughly 76,000 distinct CDR3 sequences, with approximately 14% observed a single time. In total, the top ten clones hold under 7% of the sample.

Blood bank volunteers in Maryland, USA served as the healthy controls. For the unsorted PBMC libraries, 2 million PBMCs were stored in RNAlater at -80 degrees C until RNA extraction and were used to generate the libraries. PBMCs were separated from peripheral blood using Ficoll-Hypaque density gradient centrifugation and then cryopreserved in liquid nitrogen. The chain links TRBV7-9 with TRBJ2-7, with 9 central nucleotides matching TRBD2. The sample taken for sequencing was PBMCs. The sequence came from a woman aged 50 to 60 in good health. The CDR3 protein sequence reads: CASGGPTSGSYEQYF. The DNA is as follows: TGTGCCAGCGGGGGGCCGACTAGCGGCTCCTACGAGCAGTACTTC.